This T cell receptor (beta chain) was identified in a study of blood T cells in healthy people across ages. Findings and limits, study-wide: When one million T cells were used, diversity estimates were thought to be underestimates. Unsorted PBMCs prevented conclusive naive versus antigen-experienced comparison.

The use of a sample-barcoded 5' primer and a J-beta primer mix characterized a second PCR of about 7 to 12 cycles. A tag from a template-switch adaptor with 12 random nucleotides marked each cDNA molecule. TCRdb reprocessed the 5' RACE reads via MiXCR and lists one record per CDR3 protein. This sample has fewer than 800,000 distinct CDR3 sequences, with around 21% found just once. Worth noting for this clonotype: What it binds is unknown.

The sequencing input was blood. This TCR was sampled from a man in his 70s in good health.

Written as DNA, the CDR3 is TGTGCCAGTCATCCGGGACTCAGCCAAGAGACCCAGTACTTC. This codes for CASHPGLSQETQYF. This rearrangement joins TRBV7-8 to TRBJ2-5, with D possibly TRBD2 on 6 matching bases. The CDR3 loop spans 14 amino acids. The germline V and J ends were trimmed by 9 bases and 1 base, with 15 bases remaining between them. Germline V gives CDR1 SGHVS, CDR2 FQNEAQ.